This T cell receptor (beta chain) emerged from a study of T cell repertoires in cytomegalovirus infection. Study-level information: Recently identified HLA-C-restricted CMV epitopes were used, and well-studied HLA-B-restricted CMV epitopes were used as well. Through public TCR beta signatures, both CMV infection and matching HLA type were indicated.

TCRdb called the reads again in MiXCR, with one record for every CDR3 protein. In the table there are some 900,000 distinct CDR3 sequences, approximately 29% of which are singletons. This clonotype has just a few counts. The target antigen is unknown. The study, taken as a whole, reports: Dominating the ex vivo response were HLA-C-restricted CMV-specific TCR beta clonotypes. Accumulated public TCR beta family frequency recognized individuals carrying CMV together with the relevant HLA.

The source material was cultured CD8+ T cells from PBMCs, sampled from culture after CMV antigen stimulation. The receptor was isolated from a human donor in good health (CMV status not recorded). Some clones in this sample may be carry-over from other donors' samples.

The CDR3 spells CASSQSAVVRRDTEAFF. CDR3 DNA: TGCGCCAGCAGCCAATCGGCCGTTGTTCGCAGGGACACTGAAGCTTTCTTT. The chain couples TRBV4-3 to TRBJ1-1, with D maybe TRBD1 (5 bases). The germline V and J ends were trimmed by 2 bases and 3 bases, with 19 bases remaining between them. The CDR3 extends over 17 amino acids. Per germline, CDR1 LGHNA and CDR2 YSLEER.